One and the same sample provided the 17 T cell receptor beta chains below, sequenced in a study of cytomegalovirus exposure and HLA in healthy donors. PCR involved 60 Vbeta and 13 Jbeta primers. Using immunoSEQ multiplex PCR, the repertoire was profiled, and TCRdb retains in-frame clones only, with some absent. This repertoire shows around 200,000 clones, 80% to 85% found once; its top ten account for about 2.5%. Sequencing input: PBMCs. The receptor source for this set is a woman in her forties in good health and CMV-seronegative.

The J gene is TRBJ2-5, the V gene TRBV7-7; 10 bases map to TRBD1. Germline V gives CDR1 SSHAT, CDR2 FNYEAQ (reference sequence). The CDR3 runs to 14 residues. The trim removed 5 bases at V and 5 bases at J, leaving 5 bases unmatched. The CDR3 loop is CASSVGQGRETQYF. CDR3 bases: TGTGCCAGCAGCGTGGGACAGGGGCGGGAGACCCAGTACTTC.

The chain employs TRBV2 and TRBJ1-6; D is unclear. Trimming pared 7 bases from V and 4 bases from J, leaving 8 bases between. Germline values: CDR1 SNHLY, CDR2 FYNNEI. The CDR3 covers 13 residues. DNA for the CDR3: TGTGCCAGCATTTCCAGATATAATTCACCCCTCCACTTT. Its protein is CASISRYNSPLHF.

This rearrangement joins TRBV5-1 to TRBJ1-1; unclear D gene. The ends were cut back, 0 bases at V and 0 bases at J, with 12 bases in the middle. This CDR3 has 16 amino acids. The V gene's germline CDR1 is SGHRS and CDR2 YFSETQ. The CDR3 DNA follows: TGCGCCAGCAGCTTGGATCCGTCAGCGATGAACACTGAAGCTTTCTTT. This encodes CASSLDPSAMNTEAFF.

This clone was seen once. The CDR3 reads CAISLTSEDYEQYF. The DNA of the CDR3 is TGTGCCATCAGCCTGACTAGCGAGGACTACGAGCAGTACTTC. The gene calls are TRBV10-3 and TRBJ2-7; TRBD2 agrees at 8 bases. The V gene's germline CDR1 is ENHRY and CDR2 SYGVKD. The CDR3 length is 14 residues. V shed 6 bases, J shed 3 bases, and the junction held 7 bases outside the gene matches.

V is TRBV11-2 and J is TRBJ1-1, with D possibly being TRBD1 (5 bases). Per germline, CDR1 SGHAT and CDR2 FQNNGV. The V end lost 3 bases, the J end lost 0 bases, and 8 bases lay between the germline ends. CDR3 size: 14 residues. CDR3 sequence reads: CASSFGGVNTEAFF. CDR3 coding DNA: TGTGCCAGCAGCTTCGGGGGGGTGAACACTGAAGCTTTCTTT.

V usage is TRBV10-3 and J usage is TRBJ2-7; 9 bases align to TRBD1. In germline, CDR1 is ENHRY, CDR2 SYGVKD. The trim removed 0 bases at V and 3 bases at J, leaving 9 bases unmatched. The CDR3 length is 17 residues. CDR3 nucleotides: TGTGCCATCAGTGAGTCGGACAGGGGCGCCGGGTTCTACGAGCAGTACTTC. Protein: CAISESDRGAGFYEQYF.

This chain links TRBV7-2 with TRBJ2-7; 13 nucleotides match TRBD2. This CDR3 has 16 residues. The germline V gene has CDR1 SGHTA and CDR2 FQGNSA. With V trimmed by 4 bases and J by 4 bases, 7 bases remained unmatched. The DNA of the CDR3 is TGTGCCAGCAGCTCAGAACTAGCGGGAGGGCCTTACGAGCAGTACTTC. Translation gives CASSSELAGGPYEQYF. Using reference TRBV7-2 and TRBJ2-7 for the parts outside the CDR3, the full variable domain is GAGVSQSPSNKVTEKGKDVELRCDPISGHTALYWYRQSLGQGLEFLIYFQGNSAPDKSGLPSDRFSAERTGGSVSTLTIQRTQQEDSAVYLCASSSELAGGPYEQYFGPGTRLTVT.

This rearrangement joins TRBV1 to TRBJ2-2; the D call of TRBD1 is as the table states it, not checked on the DNA. TRBV1 is given as a pseudogene. The CDR3 loop spans 15 amino acids. The CDR3 DNA reads as TGCACCAGCAGCCAAAACCAGGGTTGCTCCGGGGAGCTGTTTTTT. This gives the protein CTSSQNQGCSGELFF.

The chain carries TRBV5-1 and TRBJ2-7, with 9 nucleotides matching TRBD2. CDR1 is SGHRS and CDR2 is YFSETQ in the germline V gene. Trimming cost V 8 bases and J 0 bases; bases outside gene matches: 6. This CDR3 spans 14 amino acids. The CDR3 protein is CASSPSGNSYEQYF. As DNA, the CDR3 is TGCGCCAGTAGCCCTAGCGGGAACTCCTACGAGCAGTACTTC.

V gene TRBV6-1 combines with J gene TRBJ2-7; TRBD1 is a possible D gene (6 bases). The CDR3 length is 13 residues. Germline CDR1 MNHNS, CDR2 SASEGT. Trimming took off 5 bases at V and 5 bases at J, with 13 bases between the two ends. As DNA, the CDR3 is TGTGCCAGCAGTCGGGCAGGGGAAGACGAGCAGTACTTC. Translating gives CASSRAGEDEQYF.

The J gene is TRBJ2-7, the V gene TRBV5-1; 8 nucleotides match TRBD1. The CDR3 sequence is 13 residues long. Germline lookup yields CDR1 SGHRS and CDR2 YFSETQ. Unmatched junction bases numbered 4, after V lost 4 bases and J lost 4 bases. The CDR3 spells CASSEDRAYEQYF. In DNA form, the CDR3 reads TGCGCCAGCAGCGAGGACAGGGCTTACGAGCAGTACTTC. Using reference TRBV5-1 and TRBJ2-7 for the parts outside the CDR3, the full variable domain is KAGVTQTPRYLIKTRGQQVTLSCSPISGHRSVSWYQQTPGQGLQFLFEYFSETQRNKGNFPGRFSGRQFSNSRSEMNVSTLELGDSALYLCASSEDRAYEQYFGPGTRLTVT.

This rearrangement joins TRBV6-5 to TRBJ2-1; 7 bases are a match to TRBD2. This CDR3 has 15 residues. Germline V gene sequence: CDR1 MNHEY, CDR2 SVGAGI. Trimming removed 4 bases from V and 0 bases from J; junction bases left unmatched: 3. This CDR3 reads CASSLLATSYNEQFF. The CDR3 DNA follows: TGTGCCAGCAGTTTACTAGCGACCTCCTACAATGAGCAGTTCTTC.

The J gene is TRBJ2-7, the V gene TRBV29-1; 7 bases line up with TRBD1. Losses at the gene ends were 6 bases for V and 6 bases for J; bases not matched to a gene: 14. The V gene's germline CDR1 is SQVTM and CDR2 ANQGSEA. The CDR3 runs 14 residues. The CDR3 loop is CSVTYLTGVAEQYF. The CDR3 DNA is TGCAGCGTCACCTATCTCACAGGGGTGGCCGAGCAGTACTTC.

The chain joins TRBV2 to TRBJ2-7, with D unclear. The V and J ends lost 2 bases and 4 bases respectively, with 9 bases between them. Germline V gene sequence: CDR1 SNHLY, CDR2 FYNNEI. The CDR3 is 13 amino acids. CDR3 amino acids: CASSESGSYEQYF. CDR3 coding DNA: TGTGCCAGCAGTGAATCCGGGTCTTACGAGCAGTACTTC.

The J gene is TRBJ2-3, the V gene TRBV15; 8 bases are a match to TRBD1. The CDR3 has 15 amino acids. V gave up 4 bases and J gave up 0 bases; unmatched junction bases: 3. CDR1 and CDR2 from the germline V gene are LNHNV and YYDKDF (reference sequence). For the CDR3, the DNA is TGTGCCACCAGCAAGGGACAGGATAGCACAGATACGCAGTATTTT. Translating it yields CATSKGQDSTDTQYF.

V usage is TRBV27 and J usage is TRBJ1-2; 8 bases map to TRBD1. Germline V CDR1 and CDR2: MNHEY, SMNVEV (reference sequence). Trimming took 5 bases from V and 0 from J; bases not matched to a gene: 17. This CDR3 contains 19 residues. The CDR3 nucleotides are TGTGCCAGCAGTACTAACATGGCAGGGGGACAGGCCTCTAACTATGGCTACACCTTC. Translation gives CASSTNMAGGQASNYGYTF.

The CDR3 DNA is TGCGCCAGCAGCTTCGACATTTCCGGGGAGCTGTTTTTT. As protein: CASSFDISGELFF. The chain joins TRBV5-1 to TRBJ2-2; D call uncertain. CDR3 length: 13 amino acids. Germline CDR1 and CDR2: SGHRS and YFSETQ. Trimming pared 2 bases from V and 6 bases from J, leaving 8 bases between. Full variable domain (missing parts from reference TRBV5-1 and TRBJ2-2): KAGVTQTPRYLIKTRGQQVTLSCSPISGHRSVSWYQQTPGQGLQFLFEYFSETQRNKGNFPGRFSGRQFSNSRSEMNVSTLELGDSALYLCASSFDISGELFFGEGSRLTVL.